The clone carrying this T cell receptor beta chain was seen only a few times. Antigen specificity is unknown. V dropped 4 bases and J dropped 4 bases, with 15 bases sitting between them. This CDR3 contains 15 residues. Germline loops: CDR1 KGHDR, CDR2 SFDVKD. RNA extraction gave at least 5.5 micrograms of total RNA per sample. This record belongs to a study of blood T cells in healthy people across ages. It was with a sample-barcoded 5' primer and a J-beta primer mix that a second PCR of roughly 6 to 12 cycles was run. Each TCR beta cDNA got a 12-nucleotide random molecular identifier. TCRdb reprocessed the 5' RACE reads with MiXCR, giving one entry per CDR3 protein. The data show roughly 1.4 million distinct CDR3 sequences, around 59% seen once. Points from the study as a whole: Unsorted PBMCs prevented conclusive naive versus antigen-experienced comparison.

This receptor was identified in a man between 18 and 29 years old in good health. The chain carries TRBV24-1 and TRBJ1-2; D might be TRBD1 (5 bases). Sequenced input: blood. CDR3 sequence: CATSDNTGGVYGYTF. The DNA of the CDR3 is TGTGCCACCAGTGACAACACAGGAGGAGTCTATGGCTACACCTTC.